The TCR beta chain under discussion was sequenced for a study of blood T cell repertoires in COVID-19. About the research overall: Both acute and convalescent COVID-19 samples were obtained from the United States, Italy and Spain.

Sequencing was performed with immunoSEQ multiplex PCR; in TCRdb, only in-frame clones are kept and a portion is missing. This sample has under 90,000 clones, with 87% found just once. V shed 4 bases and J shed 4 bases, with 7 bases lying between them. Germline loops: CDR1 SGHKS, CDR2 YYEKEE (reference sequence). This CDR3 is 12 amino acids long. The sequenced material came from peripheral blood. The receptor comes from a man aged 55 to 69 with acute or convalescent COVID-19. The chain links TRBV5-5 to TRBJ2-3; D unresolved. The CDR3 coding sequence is TGTGCCAGCAGCCTCATAGCAGATACGCAGTATTTT. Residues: CASSLIADTQYF.